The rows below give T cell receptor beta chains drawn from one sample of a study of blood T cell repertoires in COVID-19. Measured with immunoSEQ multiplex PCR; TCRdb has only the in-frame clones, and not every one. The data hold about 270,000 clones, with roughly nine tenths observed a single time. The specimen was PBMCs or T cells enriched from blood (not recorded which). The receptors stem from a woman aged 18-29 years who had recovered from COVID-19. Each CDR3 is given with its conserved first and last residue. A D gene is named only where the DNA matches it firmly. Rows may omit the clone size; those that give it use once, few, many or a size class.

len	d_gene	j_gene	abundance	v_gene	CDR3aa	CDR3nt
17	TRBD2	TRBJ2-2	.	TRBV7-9	CASSLPGLAGVDGELFF	TGTGCCAGCAGCTTGCCGGGACTAGCGGGGGTCGACGGGGAGCTGTTTTTT
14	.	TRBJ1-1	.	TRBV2	CASSVRAENTEAFF	TGTGCCAGCAGTGTCAGGGCGGAGAACACTGAAGCTTTCTTT
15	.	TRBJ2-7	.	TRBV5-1	CASKTLQGPEYEQYF	TGCGCCAGCAAAACGCTACAGGGCCCCGAGTACGAGCAGTACTTC
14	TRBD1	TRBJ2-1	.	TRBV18	CASSRNTGGNEQFF	TGTGCCAGCTCTCGGAATACAGGGGGCAATGAGCAGTTCTTC
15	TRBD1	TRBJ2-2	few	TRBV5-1	CASNIGAGGTGELFF	TGCGCCAGCAACATCGGGGCAGGGGGCACCGGGGAGCTGTTTTTT
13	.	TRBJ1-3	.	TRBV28	CASGGGAGNTIYF	TGTGCCAGCGGAGGAGGGGCTGGAAACACCATATATTTT
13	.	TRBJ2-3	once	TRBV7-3	CASSLLLADTQYF	TGTGCCAGCAGCTTACTCTTAGCAGATACGCAGTATTTT
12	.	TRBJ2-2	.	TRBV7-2	CARGKGQGELFF	TGTGCCAGGGGGAAGGGGCAAGGGGAGCTGTTTTTT
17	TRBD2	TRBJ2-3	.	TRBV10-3	CAISESQAGGKGDTQYF	TGTGCCATCAGTGAGTCCCAAGCGGGGGGGAAAGGAGATACGCAGTATTTT
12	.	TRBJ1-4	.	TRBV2	CASKGDNEKLFF	TGTGCCAGCAAGGGGGATAATGAAAAACTGTTTTTT
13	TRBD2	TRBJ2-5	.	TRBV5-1	CASSPSGGETQYF	TGCGCCAGCAGCCCGTCGGGAGGAGAGACCCAGTACTTC
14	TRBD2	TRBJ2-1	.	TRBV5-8	CASSLLRGGDEQFF	TGTGCCAGCAGCTTATTACGGGGGGGCGATGAGCAGTTCTTC
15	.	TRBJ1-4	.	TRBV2	CASSRDNSANEKLFF	TGTGCCAGCAGTCGGGACAATTCAGCTAATGAAAAACTGTTTTTT
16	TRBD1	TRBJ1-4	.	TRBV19	CASSSDRGYINEKLFF	TGTGCCAGTAGTAGCGACAGGGGTTATATCAATGAAAAACTGTTTTTT
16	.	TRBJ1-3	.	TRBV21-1	CASSKALQGGGNTIYF	TGTGCCAGCAGCAAAGCGCTCCAGGGAGGGGGAAACACCATATATTTT
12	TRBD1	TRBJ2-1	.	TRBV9	CASSPSDRGPFF	TGTGCCAGCAGCCCTTCTGACAGGGGACCGTTCTTC
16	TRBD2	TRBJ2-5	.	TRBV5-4	CASSSRLAGGAETQYF	TGTGCCAGCAGCTCCAGACTAGCGGGGGGAGCAGAGACCCAGTACTTC
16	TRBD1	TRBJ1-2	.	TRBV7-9	CASSSRQGAVDYGYTF	TGTGCCAGCAGCTCTCGACAGGGGGCAGTAGACTATGGCTACACCTTC
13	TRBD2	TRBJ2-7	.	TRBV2	CASRGTRAYEQYF	TGTGCCAGCAGGGGGACTAGAGCTTACGAGCAGTACTTC
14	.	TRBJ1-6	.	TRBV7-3	CASSLIAGNSPLHF	TGTGCCAGCAGCTTAATAGCAGGGAATTCACCCCTCCACTTT
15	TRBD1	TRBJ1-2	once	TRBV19	CASRGGTGANYGYTF	TGTGCCAGTAGGGGAGGGACAGGGGCTAACTATGGCTACACCTTC
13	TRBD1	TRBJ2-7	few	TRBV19	CASSRQGAVEQYF	TGTGCCAGTAGTAGACAGGGGGCTGTCGAGCAGTACTTC
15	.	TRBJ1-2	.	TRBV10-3	CAISEYRFPFYGYTF	TGTGCCATCAGTGAGTACAGGTTCCCCTTCTATGGCTACACCTTC
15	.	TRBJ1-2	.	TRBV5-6	CASSLANYRNYGYTF	TGTGCCAGCAGCTTGGCCAATTACAGAAACTATGGCTACACCTTC
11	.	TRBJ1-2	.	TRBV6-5	CASAGLYGYTF	TGTGCCAGCGCCGGTCTGTATGGCTACACCTTC
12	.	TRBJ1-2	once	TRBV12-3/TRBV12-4	CASSLEGVGYTF	TGTGCCAGCAGTTTAGAAGGGGTTGGCTACACCTTC
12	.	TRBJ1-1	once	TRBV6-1	CASSDQGTEAFF	TGTGCCAGCAGTGATCAGGGCACTGAAGCTTTCTTT